A selection of T cell receptor beta chains follows, all from one sample in a study of identical twins. Each CDR3 protein gets one entry after TCRdb re-called the 5' RACE reads with MiXCR. Here the sample spans more than 350,000 distinct CDR3 sequences, approximately 9.1% being singletons. Sequencing used naive T cells sorted from blood. Receptors were obtained from a woman between 50 and 59 years old in good health. CDR3s include the opening cysteine and the closing phenylalanine or tryptophan. The order of the fields is D gene, V gene, J gene, clone size, CDR3 DNA, CDR3 protein. D genes are given only for firm matches. The listing skips clone size in some rows; elsewhere it reads once, few, many or a size class.

>NA|TRBV15|TRBJ2-5|many
TGTGCCACCAGCAGGGGCCCTAGTTTTCAGGAGACCCAGTACTTC
CATSRGPSFQETQYF
>NA|TRBV30|TRBJ2-1|few
TGTGCCTGGGACGCCCAAAAAGTGCAGTTCTTC
CAWDAQKVQFF
>NA|TRBV6-5|TRBJ2-2|NA
TGTGCCAGCAGTTTGGTCAGGCCCGGGGAGCTGTTTTTT
CASSLVRPGELFF
>TRBD1|TRBV29-1|TRBJ1-4|few
TGCAGCGCTGGGACAGGGTATGAAAAACTGTTTTTT
CSAGTGYEKLFF
>NA|TRBV20-1|TRBJ2-3|few
TGCAGTGCTAGAGCCTATGGGGAAGGATTTGAAGATACGCAGTATTTT
CSARAYGEGFEDTQYF
>TRBD2|TRBV7-9|TRBJ2-1|many
TGTGCCAGCAGCTCCCCGGGACTAGCATCGTTCTTC
CASSSPGLASFF
>NA|TRBV27|TRBJ2-1|NA
TGTGCCAGCAGTTTATCTATGTTGGCGGGTGGGCAGTTCTTC
CASSLSMLAGGQFF
>NA|TRBV20-1|TRBJ2-1|few
TGCAGTGCTCCCCGGGACGGATCCGAGCAGTTCTTC
CSAPRDGSEQFF
>NA|TRBV20-1|TRBJ1-5|NA
TGCAGTGCTAGACAGGGAAATAGCAATCAGCCCCAGCATTTT
CSARQGNSNQPQHF
>TRBD2|TRBV12-3/TRBV12-4|TRBJ2-1|few
TGTGCCAGCAATGATATGGCGGGAGTCGGAGGTGAGCAGTTCTTC
CASNDMAGVGGEQFF
>NA|TRBV19|TRBJ1-5|NA
TGTGCCAGTAGAGGGGACGTTAGTTATCAGCCCCAGCATTTT
CASRGDVSYQPQHF
>TRBD2|TRBV11-2|TRBJ2-3|NA
TGTGCCAGCAGCGACATAGCGGGAAGCACAGATACGCAGTATTTT
CASSDIAGSTDTQYF
>TRBD2|TRBV29-1|TRBJ2-1|many
TGCAGCGTTCCGCTGGGGGGACTAGTGAATGAGCAGTTCTTC
CSVPLGGLVNEQFF
>TRBD1|TRBV27|TRBJ2-5|few
TGTGCCAGCAGCTTAACCGGGACAGGGTGGGAGACCCAGTACTTC
CASSLTGTGWETQYF
>NA|TRBV6-1|TRBJ2-3|NA
TGTGCCAGCAGTGAAGACAGGGGCACAGATACGCAGTATTTT
CASSEDRGTDTQYF
>NA|TRBV5-4|TRBJ1-1|many
TGTGCCAGCAGCTTGGACGGGGATGAAGCTTTCTTT
CASSLDGDEAFF
>TRBD2|TRBV9|TRBJ2-2|few
TGTGCCAGCAGCGTAGAACTCGCGGGAGGGCCCACCGGGGAGCTGTTTTTT
CASSVELAGGPTGELFF
>TRBD2|TRBV5-1|TRBJ2-1|NA
TGCGCCAGCAGTCCTAGCGGGAGAGCGGAGCAGTTCTTC
CASSPSGRAEQFF
>NA|TRBV7-2|TRBJ1-6|many
TGTGCCAGCAGCTTTGGGAACGAACCGAATCCATATAATTCACCCCTCCACTTT
CASSFGNEPNPYNSPLHF
>NA|TRBV6-5|TRBJ1-6|few
TGTGCCAGCAGGCTATCCCAGAAGAGCGGGTCACCCCTCCACTTT
CASRLSQKSGSPLHF
>NA|TRBV15|TRBJ2-2|few
TGTGCCGTGGGTGTTCGGACGGGCATCGGGGAGCTGTTTTTT
CAVGVRTGIGELFF
>NA|TRBV29-1|TRBJ2-3|many
TGCAGCGTTGAAGGGGGTTCCACAGATACGCAGTATTTT
CSVEGGSTDTQYF
>TRBD2|TRBV27|TRBJ2-1|NA
TGTGCCAGCAGTTTCTCCCAAAGCGGGAGGGTTCGGAATGAGCAGTTCTTC
CASSFSQSGRVRNEQFF
>NA|TRBV27|TRBJ1-4|few
TGTGCCAGCAGTTTATACTCTACTAATGAAAAACTGTTTTTT
CASSLYSTNEKLFF
>NA|TRBV4-1|TRBJ2-5|many
TGCGCCAGCAGCCAAACAGGGTTACAAGAGACCCAGTACTTC
CASSQTGLQETQYF
>NA|TRBV7-8|TRBJ2-5|NA
TGTGCCAGCAGACAAAGAAAATGGAACTCCTCGGGGGAGACCCAGTACTTC
CASRQRKWNSSGETQYF
>TRBD2|TRBV20-1|TRBJ2-1|NA
TGCAGTGCGGAAAAAGCGGGGAATGAGCAGTTCTTC
CSAEKAGNEQFF
>TRBD1|TRBV20-1|TRBJ1-6|many
TGCAGTGCTAGAGTCCTGACAGGGGAATATTCACCCCTCCACTTT
CSARVLTGEYSPLHF
>NA|TRBV29-1|TRBJ2-1|NA
TGCAGCGTTGAGGGGGTCTACAATGAGCAGTTCTTC
CSVEGVYNEQFF
>NA|TRBV5-6|TRBJ2-1|few
TGTGCCAGCAGCGCAGGGACCCCAGGGGGGAGGAGCGCCTACAATGAGCAGTTCTTC
CASSAGTPGGRSAYNEQFF
>NA|TRBV11-2|TRBJ1-3|many
TGTGCCAGCAGCCCATCCCGGATTGGCTCTGGAAACACCATATATTTT
CASSPSRIGSGNTIYF
>NA|TRBV6-5|TRBJ2-5|many
TGTGCCAGCAGCCTAGCAGGACCAGGGGAGACCCAGTACTTC
CASSLAGPGETQYF
>TRBD1|TRBV25-1|TRBJ2-2|few
TGTGCCAGCAGTGTCAGGGGGAAGGACACCGGGGAGCTGTTTTTT
CASSVRGKDTGELFF
>NA|TRBV5-1|TRBJ2-7|few
TGCGCCAGCAGCCCAAGGACAGCATCCTACGAGCAGTACTTC
CASSPRTASYEQYF
>TRBD2|TRBV11-2|TRBJ2-1|NA
TGTGCCAGCAGCTTAAGGAGCGGGAGGGGCAATGAGCAGTTCTTC
CASSLRSGRGNEQFF
>NA|TRBV4-1|TRBJ2-2|many
TGCGCCAGCAGCCAAGGGGGCGGGGTTGGCACCGGGGAGCTGTTTTTT
CASSQGGGVGTGELFF
>NA|TRBV4-1|TRBJ2-7|few
TGCGCCAGCAGCCAAGAAGGACTGGCATACGAGCAGTACTTC
CASSQEGLAYEQYF
>NA|TRBV5-1|TRBJ1-1|few
TGCGCCAGCAGCTTTTCAGGGTCCACCGGCACTGAAGCTTTCTTT
CASSFSGSTGTEAFF
>TRBD2|TRBV4-1|TRBJ2-3|many
TGCGCCAGCAGCCAAGTAGCGGGAGTGGGGGATACGCAGTATTTT
CASSQVAGVGDTQYF